This T cell receptor (beta chain) was identified during a study of breast tumors, draining lymph nodes, adjacent tissues. The CDR3 is 12 residues long. Trimming shortened V by 5 bases and J by 5 bases, and 9 bases separated the two germline ends. Germline CDR1 and CDR2: PRHDT and FYEKMQ (reference sequence). MiXCR, applied by TCRdb to the multiplex PCR reads, yields one record per CDR3 protein. The sample shows approximately 300,000 distinct CDR3 sequences, 30% to 35% of them seen only once. As for this clonotype: Its antigen is not known. This may stem from a read error, because a much larger clone lies one nucleotide away. Likely a read error: the CDR3 ends without its conserved phenylalanine or tryptophan.

The lymph nodes were axillary draining lymph nodes from breast cancer patients. Study-level results: The lymph node origin of tumor T cells was framed as consistent with a hypothesis, not demonstrated. The data were judged consistent with most tumor T cells coming from lymph node and expanding in tumor.

This clonotype was obtained from a female donor with breast cancer. Some clones in this sample may be carry-over from other donors' samples. The sequenced sample consisted of axillary lymph node tissue. The chain recombines TRBV13 with TRBJ2-5, with D hard to call. CDR3 sequence (DNA): TGTGCCAGCAGCCCAGGACGGGAGACCCAGTACTCC. Residues: CASSPGRETQYS.